This TCR beta chain was profiled in a study of shared clonotypes between healthy human individuals. The CDR3 has 15 residues. CDR1 SGHTA and CDR2 FQGNSA come from the germline V gene. J was trimmed by 7 bases and V by 4 bases; bases with no gene match: 4. Sequenced by immunoSEQ multiplex PCR; TCRdb stores in-frame clones only, minus some. This table has some 1 million clones, more than 65% appearing once. The chain links TRBV7-2 to TRBJ2-5; the match to TRBD2 covers 15 bases. This clonotype was sampled from a man aged 18 to 30 in good health. Material: memory CD4+ T cells sorted from blood. Subset noted: CD45RA-negative fraction. CDR3: CASSSGLAGGRTQYF. CDR3 nucleotide sequence: TGTGCCAGCAGCTCTGGACTAGCGGGGGGGCGGACCCAGTACTTC.